The next 2 T cell receptor beta chains were all read from a single sample in a study of blood T cell repertoires in COVID-19. The method was immunoSEQ multiplex PCR; TCRdb's version includes in-frame clones alone and lacks a portion of them. The sample lists 85,000 to 120,000 clones; approximately 78% were seen once. The sample taken for sequencing was peripheral blood. Receptors were obtained from a man aged 55 to 70 with active or convalescent COVID-19.

The rearrangement joins TRBV27 to TRBJ2-2; 11 nucleotides agree with TRBD2. V was pared by 3 bases and J by 6 bases, with 9 bases of the junction left unmatched. The CDR3 is 17 amino acids. Per the germline V gene, CDR1 is MNHEY and CDR2 is SMNVEV (reference sequence). The CDR3 is CASSLQLAGVSAGELFF. The CDR3 DNA sequence: TGTGCCAGCAGTTTGCAACTAGCGGGAGTAAGCGCCGGGGAGCTGTTTTTT.

This clone was seen once. The V call is TRBV30, the J call TRBJ2-5; D may be TRBD1 (6 bases). This CDR3 region has 14 residues. Germline CDR1 and CDR2: GTSNPN and SVGIG (reference sequence). Trimming pared 0 bases from V and 2 bases from J, leaving 10 bases between. The CDR3 loop is CAWSVKGVQETQYF. Here the CDR3 DNA reads TGTGCCTGGAGTGTGAAGGGGGTTCAAGAGACCCAGTACTTC.